The 25 T cell receptor beta chains presented below share a single source sample, sequenced in a study of T cell responses to AZD1222 COVID-19 vaccine. Libraries were prepared by immunoSEQ multiplex PCR; TCRdb keeps only in-frame clonotypes and omits some of them. The data show about 110,000 clones, about 89% seen once. This material consisted of peripheral blood, taken on day 0 of AZD1222 vaccination. The receptors were gathered from an adult in good health.

The genes are TRBV5-5 and TRBJ2-6, with a tentative D call TRBD2 (6 bases). The germline V gene encodes CDR1 SGHKS and CDR2 YYEKEE (reference sequence). The CDR3 loop spans 15 amino acids. The ends were cut back, 4 bases at V and 3 bases at J, with 11 bases in the middle. Here the CDR3 DNA reads TGTGCCAGCAGCAGCCAGGGAGGTGGGGCCAACGTCCTGACTTTC. It translates to CASSSQGGGANVLTF.

The CDR3 sequence: CASSEASGAQETQYF. In DNA form, the CDR3 reads TGCGCCAGCAGTGAGGCTAGCGGGGCCCAAGAGACCCAGTACTTC. The J gene is TRBJ2-5, the V gene TRBV10-1; 9 nucleotides align to TRBD2. V was pared by 2 bases and J by 1 base, with 2 bases of the junction left unmatched. This CDR3 has 15 residues. Germline CDR1 reads WNHNN; CDR2 reads SYGVQD (reference sequence).

This rearrangement joins TRBV4-1 to TRBJ1-2; TRBD1 matches 7 bases. CDR3 length: 13 amino acids. The germline V gene has CDR1 MGHRA and CDR2 YSYEKL. V dropped 6 bases and J dropped 5; count of bases not matched to a gene: 6. CDR3 coding DNA: TGCGCCAGCAGTGGACAGGATAAATATGGCTACACCTTC. It yields the protein CASSGQDKYGYTF.

Concerning this clone itself: This same CDR3 is encoded by further DNA sequences in the sample. The rearrangement joins TRBV3-1 (or the pseudogene TRBV3-2) to TRBJ1-5; D perhaps matches TRBD1 (6 bases). Germline CDR1 and CDR2: LGHDT and YNNKEL (reference sequence). There are 15 residues in the CDR3. Trimming shortened V by 3 bases and J by 2 bases, and 11 bases separated the two germline ends. The CDR3 here is CASSQTGGGNQPQHF. Here the CDR3 DNA reads TGTGCCAGCAGCCAGACAGGCGGGGGCAATCAGCCCCAGCATTTT.

This chain uses TRBV5-1 with TRBJ2-6; possible D gene TRBD1, 6 bases. CDR1 is SGHRS and CDR2 is YFSETQ in the germline V gene. V was shortened by 4 bases and J by 4 bases, with 12 bases between the two germline ends. The CDR3 is 15 residues long. CDR3 sequence (DNA): TGCGCCAGCAGCCCCGGGACAACCGGGGCCAACGTCCTGACTTTC. It translates to CASSPGTTGANVLTF.

The rearrangement uses TRBV18 and TRBJ2-2, with 7 bases that match TRBD1. The CDR3 consists of 15 residues. CDR1 and CDR2 (germline): KGHSH, LQKENI. V was pared by 1 base and J by 5 bases, with 4 bases of the junction left unmatched. The CDR3 region is CASSPLEQGTGELFF. CDR3 bases: TGTGCCAGCTCACCACTGGAACAGGGGACCGGGGAGCTGTTTTTT.

The rearrangement uses TRBV25-1 and TRBJ1-3; D call uncertain. The CDR3 consists of 13 residues. The germline gives CDR1 MGHDK, CDR2 SYGVNS. Trimming stripped 5 bases from V and 0 bases from J, with 5 bases between. CDR3 in amino acids: CASSLHSGNTIYF. The CDR3 nucleotides read TGTGCCAGCAGTCTCCACTCTGGAAACACCATATATTTT.

The rearrangement links TRBV5-1 to TRBJ2-1; D not certain. CDR1 and CDR2 from the germline V gene are SGHRS and YFSETQ. Trimming removed 2 bases from V and 5 bases from J, with 2 bases in between. The CDR3 spans 11 residues. The CDR3 loop is CASSFDNEQFF. The CDR3 nucleotides read TGCGCCAGCAGCTTCGACAATGAGCAGTTCTTC.

This chain links TRBV2 with TRBJ1-2; a possible D gene is TRBD1 (6 bases). This CDR3 spans 17 amino acids. V was clipped by 1 base and J by 4 bases, with 19 bases between them. Germline values: CDR1 SNHLY, CDR2 FYNNEI. CDR3 in amino acids: CASSEENGTHLSYGYTF. The CDR3, as DNA: TGTGCCAGCAGTGAAGAGAACGGGACACACCTATCCTATGGCTACACCTTC.

This chain connects TRBV5-1 to TRBJ2-1, with 12 positions matching TRBD1. The V and J ends lost 6 bases and 1 base, in that order; junction bases with no gene match: 14. Germline CDR1 SGHRS, CDR2 YFSETQ. This CDR3 contains 19 residues. CDR3 sequence: CASTPGAGQGAGSYNEQFF. The CDR3 DNA reads as TGCGCCAGCACCCCGGGGGCGGGACAGGGGGCTGGATCCTACAATGAGCAGTTCTTC. Complete variable domain (other parts from reference TRBV5-1 and TRBJ2-1): KAGVTQTPRYLIKTRGQQVTLSCSPISGHRSVSWYQQTPGQGLQFLFEYFSETQRNKGNFPGRFSGRQFSNSRSEMNVSTLELGDSALYLCASTPGAGQGAGSYNEQFFGPGTRLTVL.

This clone is a singleton in its sample. The DNA of the CDR3 is TGTGCCAGCAGCCCTGGGACAGGTGACTATGGCTACACCTTC. This encodes CASSPGTGDYGYTF. The chain combines TRBV3-1 (or the pseudogene TRBV3-2) with TRBJ1-2; the match to TRBD1 covers 8 bases. Germline V CDR1 and CDR2: LGHDT, YNNKEL (reference sequence). Trimming cost V 4 bases and J 3 bases; bases outside gene matches: 4. This CDR3 contains 14 residues.

The chain employs TRBV5-4 and TRBJ2-5; TRBD1 might be the D (6 bases). Germline loops: CDR1 SGHNT, CDR2 YYREEE (reference sequence). This CDR3 spans 14 amino acids. Trimming removed 3 bases at V and 4 bases at J, with 13 bases between. Here the CDR3 reads CASSSQTGTETQYF. The CDR3 DNA reads TGTGCCAGCAGCTCGCAGACAGGCACAGAGACCCAGTACTTC. Filled out from reference TRBV5-4 and TRBJ2-5, the complete variable domain reads ETGVTQSPTHLIKTRGQQVTLRCSSQSGHNTVSWYQQALGQGPQFIFQYYREEENGRGNFPPRFSGLQFPNYSSELNVNALELDDSALYLCASSSQTGTETQYFGPGTRLLVL.

This clone has more than one count but fewer than ten. The rearrangement joins TRBV30 to TRBJ1-3; no clear D gene. Trimming took off 2 bases at V and 4 bases at J, with 18 bases between the two ends. CDR1 and CDR2 (germline): GTSNPN, SVGIG (reference sequence). This CDR3 is built from 16 residues. CDR3: CAWSHFDPDLGNTIYF. CDR3 DNA: TGTGCCTGGAGTCATTTCGACCCCGACTTGGGAAACACCATATATTTT.

The chain employs TRBV5-8 and TRBJ1-3; D call uncertain. The CDR3 consists of 14 residues. Germline V gene data show CDR1 as SGHTS and CDR2 as YDEGEE. V was cut by 2 bases and J by 3 bases, with 9 bases left in between. In DNA form, the CDR3 reads TGTGCCAGCAGCTTCGGCCAGCGTGGAAACACCATATATTTT. It codes for CASSFGQRGNTIYF.

This sequence joins TRBV6-2 or TRBV6-3 and TRBJ1-5; D uncertain. This CDR3 spans 14 amino acids. The germline CDR1 and CDR2 sequences are MNHEY and SVGEGT. V was shortened by 0 bases and J by 6 bases, with 9 bases between the two germline ends. The CDR3 here is CASSYSGSAQPQHF. CDR3 DNA sequence: TGTGCCAGCAGTTACTCTGGGTCTGCTCAGCCCCAGCATTTT.

This chain joins TRBV6-6 and TRBJ1-1, with D maybe TRBD1 (6 bases). The ends were cut back, 6 bases at V and 4 bases at J, with 12 bases in the middle. This CDR3 comprises 13 residues. Germline CDR1 MNHNY, CDR2 SVGAGI (reference sequence). The CDR3: CASRLQGITEAFF. CDR3 bases: TGTGCCAGCAGACTACAGGGAATCACTGAAGCTTTCTTT.

This chain joins TRBV3-1 (or the pseudogene TRBV3-2) and TRBJ2-1, with 9 nucleotides matching TRBD1. Germline-derived CDR1 and CDR2 are LGHDT and YNNKEL (reference sequence). The CDR3 is made up of 13 amino acids. Trimming removed 6 bases from V and 8 bases from J; junction bases left unmatched: 5. CDR3: CASSRQGEDEQFF. CDR3 nucleotides: TGTGCCAGCAGTCGACAGGGGGAGGATGAGCAGTTCTTC.

This rearrangement joins TRBV19 to TRBJ1-5; D perhaps matches TRBD1 (6 bases). CDR3 length equals 13 residues. Germline V gene sequence: CDR1 LNHDA, CDR2 SQIVND (reference sequence). Between the trimmed V and J ends, which lost 9 bases and 4 bases, there was a span of 13 bases. The CDR3 DNA reads as TGTGCCAGCGCAGGGGAGGGGAATCAGCCCCAGCATTTT. It specifies CASAGEGNQPQHF.

The rearrangement joins TRBV19 to TRBJ1-1; a possible D gene is TRBD1 (5 bases). CDR1 and CDR2 (germline): LNHDA, SQIVND (reference sequence). The V gene lost 10 bases and the J gene lost 1 base, with 16 bases spanning the gap. The CDR3 has 14 residues. The DNA of the CDR3 is TGTGCCACTAGAGTGTGGGGGTCGAACACTGAAGCTTTCTTT. Amino acid sequence: CATRVWGSNTEAFF.

The chain combines TRBV4-1 with TRBJ2-1; TRBD2 aligns across 7 bases. The germline V gene encodes CDR1 MGHRA and CDR2 YSYEKL. The CDR3 has 14 amino acids. V shed 1 base, J shed 6 bases, and the junction held 3 bases outside the gene matches. The CDR3 bases are TGCGCCAGCAGCCAAGCACGCGGGAGCAATGAGCAGTTCTTC. Its protein is CASSQARGSNEQFF.

This rearrangement joins TRBV7-9 to TRBJ1-6; D possibly corresponds to TRBD1 (6 bases). The CDR3 covers 15 residues. The V gene's germline CDR1 is SEHNR and CDR2 FQNEAQ (reference sequence). With 1 base removed from V and 10 bases from J, the gap between germline ends came to 14 bases. CDR3 sequence (DNA): TGTGCCAGCAGCTTAGAGGTGGGGGGCAGGTCACCCCTCCACTTT. Protein: CASSLEVGGRSPLHF. The complete variable domain, with remaining parts taken from reference TRBV7-9 and TRBJ1-6, reads DTGVSQNPRHKITKRGQNVTFRCDPISEHNRLYWYRQTLGQGPEFLTYFQNEAQLEKSRLLSDRFSAERPKGSFSTLEIQRTEQGDSAMYLCASSLEVGGRSPLHFGNGTRLTVT.

This chain links TRBV5-1 with TRBJ2-7; no firm D call. Per the germline V gene, CDR1 is SGHRS and CDR2 is YFSETQ. This CDR3 has 14 residues. The V and J ends lost 4 bases and 12 bases respectively, with 23 bases between them. CDR3 protein: CASSLTPTTRRLYF. Here the CDR3 DNA reads TGCGCCAGCAGCCTGACCCCCACGACAAGGCGGCTGTACTTC. Drawing the rest from reference TRBV5-1 and TRBJ2-7, the complete variable domain is KAGVTQTPRYLIKTRGQQVTLSCSPISGHRSVSWYQQTPGQGLQFLFEYFSETQRNKGNFPGRFSGRQFSNSRSEMNVSTLELGDSALYLCASSLTPTTRRLYFGPGTRLTVT.

V gene TRBV9 combines with J gene TRBJ1-1; D is unresolved. This CDR3 comprises 14 residues. V lost 0 bases to trimming and J lost 5 bases, with 11 bases between them. CDR1 and CDR2 from the germline V gene are SGDLS and YYNGEE. This CDR3 reads CASSVDPTKTEAFF. In DNA, the CDR3 is TGTGCCAGCAGCGTAGACCCGACCAAGACTGAAGCTTTCTTT.

This clone was seen a handful of times. The V gene is TRBV25-1, the J gene TRBJ1-2; 9 positions agree with TRBD1. CDR3 length equals 12 residues. The germline V gene encodes CDR1 MGHDK and CDR2 SYGVNS. Losses at the gene ends were 6 bases for V and 6 bases for J; bases not matched to a gene: 2. CDR3 sequence (DNA): TGTGCCAGCAGCCGGACAGGGGATGGCTACACCTTC. Its protein product is CASSRTGDGYTF.

V and J are TRBV10-3 and TRBJ1-2; D possibly corresponds to TRBD1 (5 bases). The CDR3 totals 10 residues. Germline assignment: CDR1 ENHRY and CDR2 SYGVKD. The germline V and J ends were trimmed by 10 bases and 9 bases, with 12 bases remaining between them. The CDR3 sequence: CATLGGSYTF. Here the CDR3 DNA reads TGTGCCACCCTGGGGGGTAGCTACACCTTC.